These 12 T cell receptor beta chains were all obtained from the same sample, sequenced in a study of CD8 T cells in ankylosing spondylitis. Each CDR3 protein gets one entry after TCRdb re-called the 5' RACE reads with MiXCR. The data hold approximately 540,000 distinct CDR3 sequences, with about 13% observed a single time. The antigens of these receptors remain unknown. Regarding the study as a whole: Within ankylosing spondylitis blood, a TCR beta motif made up of roughly eight highly homologous variants appeared to be characteristic.

What was sequenced was blood, either unsorted or a sorted T cell fraction (not recorded which). These receptors all come from a male donor with ankylosing spondylitis.

The CDR3 protein is CSARDQGRAFGEQYF. The CDR3 DNA reads as TGCAGTGCTAGAGATCAGGGCAGGGCTTTCGGGGAGCAGTACTTC. V usage is TRBV20-1 and J usage is TRBJ2-7; TRBD1 is a possible D gene (5 bases). This CDR3 comprises 15 residues. The germline CDR1 and CDR2 sequences are DFQATT and SNEGSKA (reference sequence). Trimming pared 0 bases from V and 7 bases from J, leaving 19 bases between.

The chain is built from TRBV5-1 and TRBJ2-5; unclear D gene. The CDR3 length is 13 residues. V dropped 2 bases and J dropped 1 base, with 6 bases sitting between them. Per germline, CDR1 SGHRS and CDR2 YFSETQ. The CDR3 loop is CASSLTVQETQYF. In nucleotides, the CDR3 is TGCGCCAGCAGCTTAACAGTCCAAGAGACCCAGTACTTC.

The chain couples TRBV14 to TRBJ2-5; 13 bases align to TRBD2. The CDR3 runs to 18 residues. The ends lost 1 base at V and 2 bases at J; junction bases unmatched: 7. In germline, CDR1 is SGHDN, CDR2 FVKESK. Here the CDR3 reads CASSQVRLAGGRQETQYF. CDR3 in DNA: TGTGCCAGCAGCCAAGTCCGACTAGCGGGAGGTAGACAAGAGACCCAGTACTTC.

V usage is TRBV15 and J usage is TRBJ2-7; unclear D gene. Between the trimmed V and J ends, which lost 0 bases and 6 bases, there was a span of 15 bases. Germline V gives CDR1 LNHNV, CDR2 YYDKDF (reference sequence). The CDR3 length is 15 residues. The CDR3: CATSRDPGRESEQYF. The DNA of the CDR3 is TGTGCCACCAGCAGAGATCCGGGCAGAGAGAGCGAGCAGTACTTC.

This clonotype has only a few counts. J is TRBJ1-1 and V is TRBV6-2 or TRBV6-3; TRBD1 might be the D (6 bases). The CDR3 consists of 14 residues. The germline gives CDR1 MNHEY, CDR2 SVGEGT. V shed 7 bases and J shed 4 bases, with 16 bases lying between them. CDR3 DNA: TGTGCCAGCACTCAAGAGGGGGGGGGCACTGAAGCTTTCTTT. This gives the protein CASTQEGGGTEAFF.

This clonotype appeared many times. The chain uses TRBV12-3 or TRBV12-4 and TRBJ2-1; 12 bases map to TRBD2. This CDR3 has 14 residues. The trim removed 6 bases at V and 10 bases at J, leaving 7 bases unmatched. The CDR3 loop reads CASRTGTSGPEQFF. CDR3 nucleotide sequence: TGTGCCAGCAGGACCGGGACTAGCGGGCCCGAGCAGTTCTTC.

This clonotype occurred a few times. The genes are TRBV6-5 and TRBJ2-3; 10 nucleotides line up with TRBD2. This CDR3 is built from 16 residues. Germline assignment: CDR1 MNHEY and CDR2 SVGAGI. V shed 0 bases and J 2 bases; nucleotides not matched to a gene: 2. DNA of the CDR3: TGTGCCAGCAGTTACTCAGGGACTAGCGTCACAGATACGCAGTATTTT. As protein: CASSYSGTSVTDTQYF.

Only a few counts were recorded for this clonotype. V gene TRBV7-9 combines with J gene TRBJ2-3, with 7 bases identical to TRBD2. V lost 7 bases and J lost 9; bases outside the gene matches: 19. The CDR3 length is 16 residues. Germline V gene sequence: CDR1 SEHNR, CDR2 FQNEAQ (reference sequence). The CDR3 loop is CASIPLPGTTRTTQYF. The DNA for the CDR3 is TGTGCCAGCATCCCCCTGCCGGGGACTACGAGGACGACGCAGTATTTT.

This clonotype was observed at least ten times. The genes are TRBV5-1 and TRBJ2-5; 9 bases align to TRBD2. Trimming took 4 bases from V and 0 from J; bases not matched to a gene: 4. The germline V gene has CDR1 SGHRS and CDR2 YFSETQ. The CDR3 is 15 residues long. The CDR3 reads CASSGTSPNQETQYF. The DNA of the CDR3 is TGCGCCAGCAGCGGGACTAGCCCCAACCAAGAGACCCAGTACTTC.

This clonotype has at least ten counts. DNA of the CDR3: TGTGCCAGCAGACCCTGGGGGGTGTCTAACACTGAAGCTTTCTTT. As protein: CASRPWGVSNTEAFF. V usage is TRBV14 and J usage is TRBJ1-1, with a possible D match to TRBD1 (5 bases). Per germline, CDR1 SGHDN and CDR2 FVKESK. This CDR3 spans 15 amino acids. Trimming cost V 6 bases and J 2 bases, with 16 bases left between them.

This clonotype was seen a handful of times. The V gene is TRBV3-1, the J gene TRBJ1-1; 11 positions match TRBD1. This CDR3 is built from 16 residues. V lost 1 base, J lost 4 bases, and 5 bases stayed unmatched. Germline CDR1 reads LGHDT; CDR2 reads YNNKEL (reference sequence). CDR3 nucleotides: TGTGCCAGCAGCCAAGTTACCGGGACAGGGGGCACTGAAGCTTTCTTT. It translates to CASSQVTGTGGTEAFF.

In its sample, this clonotype was seen many times. The rearrangement joins TRBV5-1 to TRBJ1-1; D is uncertain. The CDR3 has 15 amino acids. The V end lost 4 bases, the J end lost 3 bases, and 16 bases lay between the germline ends. The germline V gene has CDR1 SGHRS and CDR2 YFSETQ. CDR3 DNA sequence: TGCGCCAGCAGCGTTGGAGGAGGGCGCGACACTGAAGCTTTCTTT. This gives the protein CASSVGGGRDTEAFF.